The sample holds one count of the clone carrying this T cell receptor beta chain. Its antigen is as yet unknown. There was relapse after autologous stem cell transplantation in every patient, and there was variation in brentuximab vedotin exposure. This sample is drawn from a study of PD-1 blockade in classical Hodgkin lymphoma. About the study: Every 2 weeks, patients had 3 mg/kg nivolumab intravenously. Study-wide points: Relapsed/refractory patients reportedly had lower baseline diversity than newly diagnosed patients. Repertoire differences lack defined causes, possibly disease activity or prior therapy. CD4+ but not CD8+ TCR diversity rose significantly by C4D1.

TCRdb's table, derived via immunoSEQ multiplex PCR, lists solely in-frame clones and lacks some. The repertoire has 57,000 or so clones, about 91% of them found once; the top ten carry about an eighth. CDR1 is LNHDA, CDR2 SQIVND, per germline (reference sequence). The germline V and J ends were trimmed by 4 bases and 0 bases, with 13 bases remaining between them. The CDR3 has 16 residues. Source: peripheral blood mononuclear cells (PBMCs), taken at baseline. The J gene is TRBJ1-5, the V gene TRBV19, with D possibly being TRBD1 (6 bases). The receptor was derived from a human donor with classical Hodgkin lymphoma. The CDR3 nucleotides read TGTGCCAGTAGTACCACCGGGACATTTAGCAATCAGCCCCAGCATTTT. It is translated as CASSTTGTFSNQPQHF.